The rows below give T cell receptor beta chains drawn from one sample of a study of vaccination and CD4 T cells after COVID-19. Antigens for these TCRs are unknown. TCRdb used MiXCR to reprocess the PCR reads, holding one entry per CDR3 protein. The sample holds tens of thousands of distinct CDR3 sequences; approximately 32% are singletons and the top ten take about an eighth. Source: CD4+ T cells from blood, cultured in vitro, taken about 7 months after SARS-CoV-2 vaccination. Source of these receptors: a human donor who had recovered from COVID-19. CDR3s include the opening cysteine and the closing phenylalanine or tryptophan. D genes are given only for firm matches. Clone size appears in some rows only: once, few, many, or a class for an expanded clone.

clone_size	v_call	cdr3_length	j_call	d_call	cdr3_aa	cdr3_nt
-	TRBV6-1	16	TRBJ2-7	-	CASSEEYTGLSYEQYF	TGTGCCAGCAGTGAAGAGTATACAGGACTTTCCTACGAGCAGTACTTC
few	TRBV20-1	11	TRBJ2-7	TRBD2	CSARDEAGLRF	TGCAGTGCTAGAGATGAAGCGGGGCTTCGCTTC
few	TRBV7-9	17	TRBJ2-6	-	CASSSPRPGRGANVLTF	TGTGCCAGCAGCTCCCCCCGCCCGGGGCGCGGGGCCAACGTCCTGACTTTC
-	TRBV24-1	17	TRBJ2-3	-	CATSDSEDGGFSGTQYF	TGTGCCACCAGTGATTCCGAAGACGGAGGTTTTAGCGGTACGCAGTATTTT
-	TRBV6-1	13	TRBJ1-2	-	CASSRPPREGYTF	TGTGCCAGCAGTAGACCACCTCGGGAAGGCTACACCTTC
few	TRBV20-1	19	TRBJ2-4	TRBD1	CSARRRGTGGTLAKNIQYF	TGCAGTGCTAGGCGACGCGGGACAGGGGGGACCCTAGCCAAAAACATTCAGTACTTC
few	TRBV30	13	TRBJ1-5	-	CAWSGQLNQPQHF	TGTGCCTGGAGTGGCCAGCTAAATCAGCCCCAGCATTTT
few	TRBV4-3	16	TRBJ2-7	TRBD1	CASSQEIPGTGAEQYF	TGCGCCAGCAGCCAGGAGATCCCAGGGACAGGGGCCGAGCAGTACTTC
-	TRBV6-5	16	TRBJ2-7	TRBD2	CASSYTSATSGYEQYF	TGTGCCAGCAGTTACACGTCCGCGACTAGCGGATACGAGCAGTACTTC
-	TRBV15	12	TRBJ2-5	-	CATSRDRETQYF	TGTGCCACCAGCAGAGATAGGGAGACCCAGTACTTC
once	TRBV6-2/TRBV6-3	17	TRBJ1-2	-	CASSYLGAILEDYGYTF	TGTGCCAGCAGTTACCTAGGGGCGATCCTCGAGGACTATGGCTACACCTTC
-	TRBV7-2	17	TRBJ1-3	-	CASSSSRARSSGNTIYF	TGTGCCAGCAGCTCATCCCGGGCACGGAGCTCTGGAAACACCATATATTTT
few	TRBV7-8	19	TRBJ2-5	TRBD1	CASSPRHREGQLGTETQYF	TGTGCCAGCAGCCCAAGGCACCGAGAGGGACAGTTGGGGACGGAGACCCAGTACTTC
-	TRBV6-2/TRBV6-3	14	TRBJ2-1	TRBD1	CASRDRVSYNEQFF	TGTGCCAGCAGGGACAGGGTGTCCTACAATGAGCAGTTCTTC
-	TRBV6-5	18	TRBJ2-3	TRBD2	CASSSRVASGGWTDTQYF	TGTGCCAGCAGTTCCCGCGTGGCTAGCGGGGGTTGGACAGATACGCAGTATTTT
few	TRBV7-3	14	TRBJ2-3	TRBD1	CASSSTGDTDTQYF	TGTGCCAGCAGCTCAACAGGGGACACAGATACGCAGTATTTT
-	TRBV20-1	15	TRBJ1-1	-	CSARGGGGGFTEAFF	TGCAGTGCTAGAGGCGGGGGAGGGGGGTTCACTGAAGCTTTCTTT
-	TRBV5-8	14	TRBJ1-2	-	CASSPGHRNYGYTF	TGTGCCAGCAGCCCGGGACACCGGAACTATGGCTACACCTTC
-	TRBV20-1	14	TRBJ2-7	TRBD2	CSASSSGGIYEQYF	TGCAGTGCTAGCTCGAGCGGGGGGATTTACGAGCAGTACTTC
few	TRBV11-3	14	TRBJ2-7	TRBD2	CASSLIRAGGEQYF	TGTGCCAGCAGCTTAATAAGGGCGGGAGGGGAGCAGTACTTC
-	TRBV5-5	13	TRBJ1-2	TRBD1	CACSREAGGGYTF	TGTGCCTGCAGCCGGGAGGCAGGGGGGGGCTACACCTTC
-	TRBV6-5	16	TRBJ1-6	TRBD1	CASSYSRTGYDSPLHF	TGTGCCAGCAGTTATTCCAGGACAGGGTACGATTCACCCCTCCACTTT
-	TRBV20-1	13	TRBJ2-4	TRBD1	CSVVGGFWNIQYF	TGCAGTGTCGTAGGGGGCTTCTGGAACATTCAGTACTTC
-	TRBV20-1	12	TRBJ2-5	-	CSAGGGKETQYF	TGCAGTGCTGGGGGCGGGAAAGAGACCCAGTACTTC
few	TRBV7-2	14	TRBJ2-3	-	CASSLALGLDTQYF	TGTGCCAGCAGCTTAGCTTTAGGTCTAGATACGCAGTATTTT
-	TRBV12-3/TRBV12-4	14	TRBJ2-3	TRBD2	CASSSHRGSDTQYF	TGTGCCAGCAGTAGTCACCGCGGGAGTGATACGCAGTATTTT
-	TRBV7-3	20	TRBJ2-5	TRBD2	CASSFVQGRAAGGSRETQYF	TGTGCCAGCAGCTTCGTCCAGGGGCGAGCGGCGGGAGGGAGTAGGGAGACCCAGTACTTC
-	TRBV15	15	TRBJ1-5	TRBD1	CATSREDRDNQPQHF	TGTGCCACCAGCAGGGAGGACAGGGACAATCAGCCCCAGCATTTT
-	TRBV7-9	16	TRBJ1-2	TRBD1	CASSLGPTGTGFGYTF	TGTGCCAGCAGCTTAGGTCCAACCGGGACAGGGTTTGGCTACACCTTC
once	TRBV4-3	16	TRBJ2-5	TRBD2	CASSQSSGFYRGTQYF	TGCGCCAGCAGCCAATCTAGCGGCTTCTATAGGGGGACCCAGTACTTC
few	TRBV4-1	17	TRBJ2-1	-	CASSRGGLAVLGNEQFF	TGCGCCAGCAGCCGGGGGGGGCTAGCGGTCTTGGGGAATGAGCAGTTCTTC
-	TRBV15	15	TRBJ2-7	-	CATSAAGTLTYEQYF	TGTGCCACCAGCGCTGCCGGGACCTTAACCTACGAGCAGTACTTC
-	TRBV20-1	12	TRBJ2-7	-	CSAIDRRYEQYF	TGCAGTGCTATCGACAGACGCTACGAGCAGTACTTC
few	TRBV6-1	15	TRBJ1-5	-	CASSQAGYSNQPQHF	TGTGCCAGCAGTCAGGCTGGTTATAGCAATCAGCCCCAGCATTTT
few	TRBV10-3	15	TRBJ2-3	TRBD2	CAIRTSGSSTDTQYF	TGTGCCATCAGGACTAGCGGATCTAGCACAGATACGCAGTATTTT
-	TRBV6-2/TRBV6-3	15	TRBJ1-6	-	CASSLSRAYNSPLHF	TGTGCCAGCAGTTTAAGCCGGGCCTATAATTCACCCCTCCACTTT
few	TRBV21-1	18	TRBJ1-5	-	CASSKARPRTLGAQPQHF	TGTGCCAGCAGCAAAGCACGCCCCCGGACCCTAGGGGCTCAGCCCCAGCATTTT